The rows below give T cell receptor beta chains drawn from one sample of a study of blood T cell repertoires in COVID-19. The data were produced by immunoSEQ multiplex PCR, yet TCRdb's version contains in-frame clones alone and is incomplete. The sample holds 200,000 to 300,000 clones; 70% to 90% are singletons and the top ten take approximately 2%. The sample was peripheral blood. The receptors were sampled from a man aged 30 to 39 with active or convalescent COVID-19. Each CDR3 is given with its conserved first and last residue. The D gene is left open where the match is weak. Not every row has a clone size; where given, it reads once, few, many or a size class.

CDR3aa: CASSPGTGGAPGYGYTF
CDR3nt: TGTGCCAGCAGTCCCGGGACAGGGGGCGCCCCCGGCTATGGCTACACCTTC
j_gene: TRBJ1-2
d_gene: TRBD1
v_gene: TRBV6-6
abundance: once

CDR3aa: CASSAEAVNVSPLHF
CDR3nt: TGTGCCAGCAGCGCGGAGGCGGTAAATGTTTCACCCCTCCACTTT
j_gene: TRBJ1-6
d_gene: .
v_gene: TRBV7-9
abundance: .

CDR3aa: CSARGPGRQFF
CDR3nt: TGCAGTGCTAGAGGTCCGGGTAGGCAGTTCTTC
j_gene: TRBJ2-1
d_gene: .
v_gene: TRBV20-1
abundance: .

CDR3aa: CACCIRGLGGGRGETQYF
CDR3nt: TGTGCCTGTTGTATCCGGGGACTAGGGGGGGGGCGGGGGGAGACCCAGTACTTC
j_gene: TRBJ2-5
d_gene: TRBD2
v_gene: TRBV19
abundance: .

CDR3aa: CASSYAGQGAMEQFF
CDR3nt: TGTGCCAGCAGTTACGCGGGACAGGGGGCGATGGAGCAGTTCTTC
j_gene: TRBJ2-1
d_gene: TRBD1
v_gene: TRBV6-5
abundance: .

CDR3aa: CASSPGNPHEQYF
CDR3nt: TGTGCCAGTAGTCCCGGGAACCCCCACGAGCAGTACTTC
j_gene: TRBJ2-7
d_gene: .
v_gene: TRBV19
abundance: .

CDR3aa: CASSKGDHTEAFF
CDR3nt: TGCGCCAGCAGTAAGGGAGACCACACTGAAGCTTTCTTT
j_gene: TRBJ1-1
d_gene: .
v_gene: TRBV10-2
abundance: once

CDR3aa: CASSEGRLVEAFF
CDR3nt: TGTGCCAGCAGTGAAGGGAGGCTGGTTGAAGCTTTCTTT
j_gene: TRBJ1-1
d_gene: .
v_gene: TRBV6-1
abundance: .

CDR3aa: CASRTDSGETQYF
CDR3nt: TGTGCCAGCAGAACGGACAGTGGAGAGACCCAGTACTTC
j_gene: TRBJ2-5
d_gene: .
v_gene: TRBV7-9
abundance: .

CDR3aa: CASSQIAGDSPLHF
CDR3nt: TGTGCCAGCAGCCAGATTGCAGGGGATTCACCCCTCCACTTT
j_gene: TRBJ1-6
d_gene: .
v_gene: TRBV14
abundance: once